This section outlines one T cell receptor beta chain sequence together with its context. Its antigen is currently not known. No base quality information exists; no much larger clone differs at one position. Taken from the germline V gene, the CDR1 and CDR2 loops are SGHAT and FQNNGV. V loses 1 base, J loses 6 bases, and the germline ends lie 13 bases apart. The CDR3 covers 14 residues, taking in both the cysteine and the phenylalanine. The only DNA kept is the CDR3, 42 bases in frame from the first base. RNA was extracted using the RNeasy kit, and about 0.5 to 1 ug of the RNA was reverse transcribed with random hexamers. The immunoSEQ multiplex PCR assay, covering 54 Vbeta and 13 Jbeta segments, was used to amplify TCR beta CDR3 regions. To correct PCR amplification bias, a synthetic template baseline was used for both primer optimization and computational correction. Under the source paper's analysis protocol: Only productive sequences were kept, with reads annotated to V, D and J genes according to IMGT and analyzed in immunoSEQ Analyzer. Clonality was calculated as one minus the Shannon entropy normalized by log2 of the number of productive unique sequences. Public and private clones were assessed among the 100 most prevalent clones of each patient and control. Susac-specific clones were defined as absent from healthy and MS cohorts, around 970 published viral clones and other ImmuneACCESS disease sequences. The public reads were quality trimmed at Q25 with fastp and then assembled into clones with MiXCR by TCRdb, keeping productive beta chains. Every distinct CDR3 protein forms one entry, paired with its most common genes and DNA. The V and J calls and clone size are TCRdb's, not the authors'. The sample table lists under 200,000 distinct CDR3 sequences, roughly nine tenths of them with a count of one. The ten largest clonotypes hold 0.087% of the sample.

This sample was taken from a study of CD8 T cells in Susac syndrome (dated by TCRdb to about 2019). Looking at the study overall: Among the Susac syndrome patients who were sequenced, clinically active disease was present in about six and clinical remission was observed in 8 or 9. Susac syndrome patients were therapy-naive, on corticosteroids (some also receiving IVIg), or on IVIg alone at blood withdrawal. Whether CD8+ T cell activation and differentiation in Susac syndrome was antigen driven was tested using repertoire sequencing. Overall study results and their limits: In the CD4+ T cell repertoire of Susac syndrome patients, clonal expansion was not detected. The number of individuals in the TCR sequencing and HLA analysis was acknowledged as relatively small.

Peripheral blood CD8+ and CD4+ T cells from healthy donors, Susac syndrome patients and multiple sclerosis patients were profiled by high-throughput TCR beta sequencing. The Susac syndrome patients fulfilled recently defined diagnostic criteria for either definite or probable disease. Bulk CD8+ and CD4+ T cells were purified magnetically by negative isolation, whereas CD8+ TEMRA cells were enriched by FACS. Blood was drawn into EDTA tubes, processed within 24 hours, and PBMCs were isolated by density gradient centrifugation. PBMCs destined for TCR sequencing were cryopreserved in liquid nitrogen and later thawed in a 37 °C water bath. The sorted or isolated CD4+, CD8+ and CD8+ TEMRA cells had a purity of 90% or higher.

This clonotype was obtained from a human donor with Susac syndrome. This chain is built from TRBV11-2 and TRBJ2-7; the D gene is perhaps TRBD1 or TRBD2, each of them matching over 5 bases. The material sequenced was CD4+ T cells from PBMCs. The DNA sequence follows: TGTGCCAGCAGCTTAGTCTCCTCAGGGACCGAGCAGTACTTC. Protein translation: CASSLVSSGTEQYF.